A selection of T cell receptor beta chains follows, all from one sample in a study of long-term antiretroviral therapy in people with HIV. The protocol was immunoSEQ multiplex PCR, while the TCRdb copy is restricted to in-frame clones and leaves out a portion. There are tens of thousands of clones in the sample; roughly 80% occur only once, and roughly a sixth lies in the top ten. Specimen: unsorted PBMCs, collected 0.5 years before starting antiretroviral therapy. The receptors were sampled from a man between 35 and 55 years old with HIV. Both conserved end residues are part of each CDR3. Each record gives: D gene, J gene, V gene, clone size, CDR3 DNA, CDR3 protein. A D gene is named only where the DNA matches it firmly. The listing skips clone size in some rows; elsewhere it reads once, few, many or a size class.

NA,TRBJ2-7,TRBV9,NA,TGTGCCAGCAGCGTGCGACCAGAACTTACGGACGAGCAGTACTTC,CASSVRPELTDEQYF
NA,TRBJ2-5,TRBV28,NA,TGTGCCAGCAGTTTACCGCCAGTGGGCCAAGAGACCCAGTACTTC,CASSLPPVGQETQYF
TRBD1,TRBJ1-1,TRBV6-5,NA,TGTGCCAGCAGTTACGGGACAGGGACAGCTTTCTTT,CASSYGTGTAFF
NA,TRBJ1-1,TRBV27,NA,TGTGCCAGCAGTTTACTGGACAGAAACACTGAAGCTTTCTTT,CASSLLDRNTEAFF
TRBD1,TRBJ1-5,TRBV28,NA,TGTGCCAGCAGTTACGGGACAGGGGTAAAACAGCCCCAGCATTTT,CASSYGTGVKQPQHF
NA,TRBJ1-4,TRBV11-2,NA,TGTGCCAGCAGCTTAGCGACAGATATCCAGGGAAAACTGTTTTTT,CASSLATDIQGKLFF
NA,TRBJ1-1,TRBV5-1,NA,TGCGCCAGCACCCTGGATGGAGCCAAGCTCGGGAACACTGAAGCTTTCTTT,CASTLDGAKLGNTEAFF
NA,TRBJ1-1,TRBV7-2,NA,TGTGCCAGCAGCTCCGGGAGAAGGGCTTTCTTT,CASSSGRRAFF
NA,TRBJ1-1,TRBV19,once,TGTGCCAGTAGTATAAGAGGAGGAGGCGGCCCTGAAGCTTTCTTT,CASSIRGGGGPEAFF
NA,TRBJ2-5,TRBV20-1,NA,TGCAGTGCTAGAATGCAAGAGACCCAGTACTTC,CSARMQETQYF
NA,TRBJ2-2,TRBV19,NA,TGTGCCAGTAGGCTAACTAGTTCCGGGGAGCTGTTTTTT,CASRLTSSGELFF
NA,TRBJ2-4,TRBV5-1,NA,TGCGCCAGCAGCTTGTGGGCAGGACACATTCAGTACTTC,CASSLWAGHIQYF
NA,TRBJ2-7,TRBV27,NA,TGTGCCAGCAGTCTAGGGGTCGGGGAGCAGTACTTC,CASSLGVGEQYF
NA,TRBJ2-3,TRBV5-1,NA,TGCGCCAGCAGCTTGGATGGGGATATATCTAGCACAGATACGCAGTATTTT,CASSLDGDISSTDTQYF
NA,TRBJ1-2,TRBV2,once,TGTGCCAGCAGTCTCGGGGCCAGCTATGGCTACACCTTC,CASSLGASYGYTF
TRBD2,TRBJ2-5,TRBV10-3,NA,TGTGCCATCAGTGAGAGGCTAGCGGGTCAAGAGACCCAGTACTTC,CAISERLAGQETQYF
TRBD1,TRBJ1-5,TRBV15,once,TGTGCCACCAGCAGAGATCCAGGGGGGTCGCAGCCCCAGCATTTT,CATSRDPGGSQPQHF
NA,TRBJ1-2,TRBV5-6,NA,TGTGCCAGCAGCTTGGATGGCAGGGACTATGGCTACACCTTC,CASSLDGRDYGYTF
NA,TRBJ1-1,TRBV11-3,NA,TGTGCCAGCAGCTTAGATCAATCCGCGGTCTGGTGGGACACTGAAGCTTTCTTT,CASSLDQSAVWWDTEAFF
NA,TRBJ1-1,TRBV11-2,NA,TGTGCCAGCAGCTTATTTAGGGAGGGAGGAGCTTTCTTT,CASSLFREGGAFF
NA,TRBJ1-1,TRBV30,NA,TGTGCCTGGAGTGTAGGACGGGTCATCGGTGAAGCTTTCTTT,CAWSVGRVIGEAFF
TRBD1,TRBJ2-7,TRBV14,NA,TGTGCCAGCAGCCAAGACTACCTCCGGGACAGGAGATACGAGCAGTACTTC,CASSQDYLRDRRYEQYF
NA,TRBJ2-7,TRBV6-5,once,TGTGCCAGCAGTTCCCTTGCCACAAGGGGTCTGGAGCAGTACTTC,CASSSLATRGLEQYF
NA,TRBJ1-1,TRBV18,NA,TGTGCCAGCTCACCGTATACCATGAACACTGAAGCTTTCTTT,CASSPYTMNTEAFF
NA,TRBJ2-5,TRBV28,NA,TGTGCCAGCAGTTCGCCCCCCAGGGTGGGAGAGACCCAGTACTTC,CASSSPPRVGETQYF
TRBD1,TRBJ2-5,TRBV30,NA,TGTGCCTGCACCGGGACAGCTAAGCAAGAGACCCAGTACTTC,CACTGTAKQETQYF
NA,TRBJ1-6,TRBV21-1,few,TGTGCCAGCAGCCATGGGCAAAGCTCCTATAATTCACCCCTCCACTTT,CASSHGQSSYNSPLHF
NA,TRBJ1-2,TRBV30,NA,TGTGCCTGGAGTGTCCCAGGGACCGGCTACACCTTC,CAWSVPGTGYTF
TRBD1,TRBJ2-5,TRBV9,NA,TGTGCCAGCAGCTATAAAAGGGACAGTGAGACCCAGTACTTC,CASSYKRDSETQYF
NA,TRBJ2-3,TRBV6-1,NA,TGTGCCAGCAGTGAGGGAGGGGGTTGGGGGTCAGATACGCAGTATTTT,CASSEGGGWGSDTQYF
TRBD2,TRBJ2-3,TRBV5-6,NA,TGTGCCAGCAGCCAAAACTTGTGGCGGGGGGTTCCAGATACGCAGTATTTT,CASSQNLWRGVPDTQYF
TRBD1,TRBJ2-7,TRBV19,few,TGTGCCAGTAGTCCGGGACAGGGTCTATACGAGCAGTACTTC,CASSPGQGLYEQYF
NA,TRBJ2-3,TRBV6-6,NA,TGTGCCAGCAGTTATGGGGTAGGGGGGGACACAGATACGCAGTATTTT,CASSYGVGGDTDTQYF